These T cell receptor beta chains were read from a single sample in a study of T cells in Graves' hyperthyroidism and ophthalmopathy. Each CDR3 protein is one row after TCRdb ran MiXCR on the multiplex PCR reads. The repertoire holds about 520,000 distinct CDR3 sequences, around 22% seen once, with about 11% in the top ten. The sequenced material came from blood. The receptors were gathered from a woman between 25 and 40 years old with Graves' ophthalmopathy. Each CDR3 is given with its conserved first and last residue. Fields, in order: clone size, J gene, D gene, V gene, CDR3 DNA, CDR3 protein. The D gene is left open where the match is weak. Part of the rows lack a size; the others show once, few, many or a class for expanded clones.

abundance: few
j_gene: TRBJ2-7
d_gene: NA
v_gene: TRBV20-1
CDR3nt: TGCAGTGCTCCAGGGGACCACGAGCAGTACTTC
CDR3aa: CSAPGDHEQYF

abundance: few
j_gene: TRBJ2-7
d_gene: NA
v_gene: TRBV6-1
CDR3nt: TGTGCCAGCAGGACGTTAGGCGACGAGCAGTACTTC
CDR3aa: CASRTLGDEQYF

abundance: NA
j_gene: TRBJ1-5
d_gene: NA
v_gene: TRBV6-1
CDR3nt: TGTGCCAGCAGTGAATCACCTTATAGCAATCAGCCCCAGCATTTT
CDR3aa: CASSESPYSNQPQHF

abundance: many
j_gene: TRBJ1-5
d_gene: NA
v_gene: TRBV6-5
CDR3nt: TGTGCCAGCACTTTACCAGGGGTGGATCAGCCCCAGCATTTT
CDR3aa: CASTLPGVDQPQHF

abundance: few
j_gene: TRBJ2-4
d_gene: NA
v_gene: TRBV2
CDR3nt: TGTGCCAGCAGTGAAACGCTGGGGGGGGGCCGGAACATTCAGTACTTC
CDR3aa: CASSETLGGGRNIQYF

abundance: NA
j_gene: TRBJ1-3
d_gene: NA
v_gene: TRBV12-3/TRBV12-4
CDR3nt: TGTGCCAGCAGTTTTATACCCTCTGGAAACACCATATATTTT
CDR3aa: CASSFIPSGNTIYF

abundance: NA
j_gene: TRBJ2-5
d_gene: TRBD2
v_gene: TRBV28
CDR3nt: TGTGCCAGCAGTTTTAGCGGGGCCCAAAGGGAGACCCAGTACTTC
CDR3aa: CASSFSGAQRETQYF

abundance: NA
j_gene: TRBJ1-1
d_gene: NA
v_gene: TRBV28
CDR3nt: TGTGCCAGCAGCAGGGACTTCATGAACACTGAAGCTTTCTTT
CDR3aa: CASSRDFMNTEAFF

abundance: NA
j_gene: TRBJ1-5
d_gene: TRBD1
v_gene: TRBV2
CDR3nt: TGTGCCAGCGGGGGACAGGGTTCTAATCAGCCCCAGCATTTT
CDR3aa: CASGGQGSNQPQHF

abundance: many
j_gene: TRBJ1-3
d_gene: TRBD1
v_gene: TRBV7-6
CDR3nt: TGTGCCAGCAGCTTAAATGAGGGGACAGCGAACACCATATATTTT
CDR3aa: CASSLNEGTANTIYF

abundance: NA
j_gene: TRBJ2-5
d_gene: TRBD2
v_gene: TRBV20-1
CDR3nt: TGCAGTGCTAGAGTCACTAGCGGGGGAACTCAAAAAGAGACCCAGTACTTC
CDR3aa: CSARVTSGGTQKETQYF

abundance: few
j_gene: TRBJ2-7
d_gene: NA
v_gene: TRBV7-2
CDR3nt: TGTGCCAGCAGCAGGCGGGACGGGGTCTACGAGCAGTACTTC
CDR3aa: CASSRRDGVYEQYF

abundance: many
j_gene: TRBJ1-5
d_gene: NA
v_gene: TRBV28
CDR3nt: TGTGCCAGCAGTTTAGGTCAGGGATTTACGGGGCAGCCCCAGCATTTT
CDR3aa: CASSLGQGFTGQPQHF

abundance: many
j_gene: TRBJ1-1
d_gene: NA
v_gene: TRBV18
CDR3nt: TGTGCCAGCTCACCCTTCAACACTGAAGCTTTCTTT
CDR3aa: CASSPFNTEAFF

abundance: NA
j_gene: TRBJ2-7
d_gene: NA
v_gene: TRBV6-1
CDR3nt: TGTGCCAGCAGCCGCAATGCTAGCCCCTACTACGAGCAGTACTTC
CDR3aa: CASSRNASPYYEQYF

abundance: many
j_gene: TRBJ2-2
d_gene: NA
v_gene: TRBV10-3
CDR3nt: TGTGCCATCAGTGACCGGACAGCGAACACCGGGGAGCTGTTTTTT
CDR3aa: CAISDRTANTGELFF

abundance: NA
j_gene: TRBJ2-7
d_gene: NA
v_gene: TRBV20-1
CDR3nt: TGCAGTGCTTCCGACGGGGCATCCTACGAGCAGTACTTC
CDR3aa: CSASDGASYEQYF

abundance: NA
j_gene: TRBJ1-2
d_gene: NA
v_gene: TRBV7-9
CDR3nt: TGTGCCAGCCGGACGACCTATTCATATGGCTACACCTTC
CDR3aa: CASRTTYSYGYTF

abundance: NA
j_gene: TRBJ2-7
d_gene: TRBD1
v_gene: TRBV9
CDR3nt: TGTGCCAGCAGCCCGAGGGGGGGACAGGGCTCCTACGAGCAGTACTTC
CDR3aa: CASSPRGGQGSYEQYF

abundance: many
j_gene: TRBJ2-7
d_gene: NA
v_gene: TRBV19
CDR3nt: TGTGCCAGTAGTTTGTCAGGGGGACTCTACGAGCAGTACTTC
CDR3aa: CASSLSGGLYEQYF

abundance: NA
j_gene: TRBJ1-2
d_gene: NA
v_gene: TRBV6-5
CDR3nt: TGTGCCAGCAGTTACGATCTGTATGGCTACACCTTC
CDR3aa: CASSYDLYGYTF

abundance: NA
j_gene: TRBJ1-3
d_gene: NA
v_gene: TRBV6-2/TRBV6-3
CDR3nt: TGTGCCAGCAGTTTGTCCGGACCGGTCTCTGGAAACACCATATATTTT
CDR3aa: CASSLSGPVSGNTIYF

abundance: few
j_gene: TRBJ2-2
d_gene: TRBD2
v_gene: TRBV6-5
CDR3nt: TGTGCCAGCAGTTGGGGCGGGAGCATCAACGGGGAGCTGTTTTTT
CDR3aa: CASSWGGSINGELFF

abundance: few
j_gene: TRBJ2-4
d_gene: TRBD1
v_gene: TRBV6-2/TRBV6-3
CDR3nt: TGTGCCAGCAGACCGAGACAGGGAGCCAAAAACATTAAGTACTTC
CDR3aa: CASRPRQGAKNIKYF

abundance: many
j_gene: TRBJ2-5
d_gene: TRBD2
v_gene: TRBV28
CDR3nt: TGTGCCAGCAGTCGGGGGGATGTCGAGACCCAGTACTTC
CDR3aa: CASSRGDVETQYF

abundance: few
j_gene: TRBJ1-5
d_gene: NA
v_gene: TRBV4-1
CDR3nt: TGCGCCAGCAGCCTCGATGGGACTGGGAATCAGCCCCAGCATTTT
CDR3aa: CASSLDGTGNQPQHF

abundance: NA
j_gene: TRBJ2-4
d_gene: TRBD2
v_gene: TRBV20-1
CDR3nt: TGCAGTGCTAGAGCCCCCGGGGGAGGGCCCGGCAAAAACATTCAGTACTTC
CDR3aa: CSARAPGGGPGKNIQYF

abundance: NA
j_gene: TRBJ1-2
d_gene: NA
v_gene: TRBV20-1
CDR3nt: TGCAGTGCTTTCTTCAACAGCTTCTTGAACTATGGCTACACCTTC
CDR3aa: CSAFFNSFLNYGYTF

abundance: many
j_gene: TRBJ2-5
d_gene: TRBD1
v_gene: TRBV7-3
CDR3nt: TGTGCCAGCAGCCCCGGTGTGACAGGGCGGGAGACCCAGTACTTC
CDR3aa: CASSPGVTGRETQYF

abundance: many
j_gene: TRBJ2-7
d_gene: NA
v_gene: TRBV5-4
CDR3nt: TGTGCCAGCAGCTTGCGGGACAACTCCTACGAGCAGTACTTC
CDR3aa: CASSLRDNSYEQYF

abundance: NA
j_gene: TRBJ1-2
d_gene: NA
v_gene: TRBV6-5
CDR3nt: TGTGCCAGCAGTTTGGAGGTCTCCTATGGCTACACCTTC
CDR3aa: CASSLEVSYGYTF

abundance: many
j_gene: TRBJ1-2
d_gene: NA
v_gene: TRBV28
CDR3nt: TGTGCCAGCAAGGGTAGGGACTATGGCTACACCTTC
CDR3aa: CASKGRDYGYTF

abundance: NA
j_gene: TRBJ2-7
d_gene: TRBD1
v_gene: TRBV27
CDR3nt: TGTGCCAGCAGTTTCCAAGGGGGTCCGGACAGGCCCTACGAGCAGTACTTC
CDR3aa: CASSFQGGPDRPYEQYF

abundance: many
j_gene: TRBJ1-1
d_gene: NA
v_gene: TRBV20-1
CDR3nt: TGCAGTGCTACATTACCCCAGATACAACCCACTGAAGCTTTCTTT
CDR3aa: CSATLPQIQPTEAFF

abundance: many
j_gene: TRBJ1-2
d_gene: NA
v_gene: TRBV15
CDR3nt: TGTGCCACCAGCAGAGATCAGGTGGAGGGAACGTATGGCTACACCTTC
CDR3aa: CATSRDQVEGTYGYTF

abundance: many
j_gene: TRBJ2-5
d_gene: NA
v_gene: TRBV28
CDR3nt: TGTGCCAGCAGTTCTTTCCCAGGGATGGGAGAGACCCAGTACTTC
CDR3aa: CASSSFPGMGETQYF

abundance: NA
j_gene: TRBJ1-1
d_gene: NA
v_gene: TRBV7-3
CDR3nt: TGTGCCAGCAGCTTAACAGGGAGGGAGGGCACTGAAGCTTTCTTT
CDR3aa: CASSLTGREGTEAFF

abundance: many
j_gene: TRBJ2-7
d_gene: TRBD1
v_gene: TRBV27
CDR3nt: TGTGCCAGCAGTTCGGGACAGGGTTACTACGAGCAGTACTTC
CDR3aa: CASSSGQGYYEQYF

abundance: NA
j_gene: TRBJ2-2
d_gene: NA
v_gene: TRBV6-5
CDR3nt: TGTGCCAGCAGTTTGAAACTACGGGAGCAACACACCGGGGAGCTGTTTTTT
CDR3aa: CASSLKLREQHTGELFF

abundance: NA
j_gene: TRBJ1-5
d_gene: NA
v_gene: TRBV2
CDR3nt: TGTGCCAGCAGTGAGGGCGGTCAGAATCAGCCCCAGCATTTT
CDR3aa: CASSEGGQNQPQHF

abundance: many
j_gene: TRBJ2-7
d_gene: NA
v_gene: TRBV20-1
CDR3nt: TGCAGTGCTAGGGGGGACAATTCCTACGAGCAGTACTTC
CDR3aa: CSARGDNSYEQYF

abundance: many
j_gene: TRBJ2-5
d_gene: NA
v_gene: TRBV9
CDR3nt: TGTGCCAGCAGCGTAGGTCTGGGGGAGACCCAGTACTTC
CDR3aa: CASSVGLGETQYF

abundance: NA
j_gene: TRBJ1-2
d_gene: TRBD1
v_gene: TRBV11-2
CDR3nt: TGTGCCAGCAGCTTAATGGAGACAGGGATTCTTGGCTACACCTTC
CDR3aa: CASSLMETGILGYTF

abundance: many
j_gene: TRBJ2-5
d_gene: NA
v_gene: TRBV6-1
CDR3nt: TGTGCCAGCAGTGAAGGGTTGGGCAGCCAAGAGACCCAGTACTTC
CDR3aa: CASSEGLGSQETQYF

abundance: NA
j_gene: TRBJ2-7
d_gene: TRBD1
v_gene: TRBV18
CDR3nt: TGTGCCAGCTCCGACAGGGGGGGATCCTACGAGCAGTACTTC
CDR3aa: CASSDRGGSYEQYF

abundance: NA
j_gene: TRBJ1-1
d_gene: NA
v_gene: TRBV30
CDR3nt: TGTGCCTGGACCCACGGGTACACTGAAGCTTTCTTT
CDR3aa: CAWTHGYTEAFF